What follows is one T cell receptor beta chain and its context. Its antigen is undetermined. This specimen comes from a study of radiotherapy plus CTLA-4 blockade in lung cancer. Study conclusions and caveats: Reported findings show early blood T cell clone dynamics, with interferon-beta, best predicted response. Following radiotherapy plus ipilimumab, tumor-derived TCR clones expanded in the blood.

Method: immunoSEQ multiplex PCR; TCRdb's copy keeps in-frame clones and lacks some. Of over 80,000 clones listed, 83% were seen once; the top ten hold 0.75% to 0.85%. Trimming cost V 3 bases and J 3 bases, with 9 bases left between them. There are 13 residues in the CDR3. Germline V gene sequence: CDR1 MNHEY, CDR2 SMNVEV (reference sequence). V is TRBV27 and J is TRBJ2-7; D might be TRBD2 (5 bases). This clonotype was obtained from a human donor with non-small cell lung cancer who had stable disease on radiotherapy plus ipilimumab. The sequenced sample was peripheral blood, obtained from a patient treated with radiotherapy plus ipilimumab. CDR3 sequence (DNA): TGTGCCAGCAGTTTTCGGGAAAACTACGAGCAGTACTTC. Amino acid sequence: CASSFRENYEQYF.